One and the same sample provided the 14 T cell receptor beta chains below, sequenced in a study of blood T cell repertoires in COVID-19. TCRdb keeps only in-frame clones here, not all; method: immunoSEQ multiplex PCR. Of under 110,000 clones in the sample, 85% to 95% were seen once. The specimen sequenced was peripheral blood. These receptors were collected from a man aged 45-60 years with active COVID-19.

The J gene is TRBJ2-7, the V gene TRBV5-3; D gene uncertain. TRBV5-3 is reported as an ORF; its role is uncertain. This CDR3 is 14 amino acids long. Deletions cut 3 bases from V and 3 bases from J, with 13 bases between. CDR3 coding DNA: TGTGCCAGAAGCTGCTACTCGATTCACTACGAGCAGTACTTC. It codes for CARSCYSIHYEQYF.

CDR3: CASSLAAGGGNTIYF. The CDR3 DNA is TGTGCCAGCAGCTTAGCGGCCGGGGGAGGAAACACCATATATTTT. The chain is built from TRBV7-9 and TRBJ1-3, with D possibly matching TRBD1 (5 bases). The CDR3 is 15 amino acids. V lost 0 bases and J lost 4, with 10 bases in between. Germline lookup yields CDR1 SEHNR and CDR2 FQNEAQ (reference sequence). The full variable domain, in which reference TRBV7-9 and TRBJ1-3 provide the parts outside the CDR3, is DTGVSQNPRHKITKRGQNVTFRCDPISEHNRLYWYRQTLGQGPEFLTYFQNEAQLEKSRLLSDRFSAERPKGSFSTLEIQRTEQGDSAMYLCASSLAAGGGNTIYFGEGSWLTVV.

The chain combines TRBV5-1 with TRBJ1-6; 8 bases are shared with TRBD1. This CDR3 region has 14 residues. Germline V gives CDR1 SGHRS, CDR2 YFSETQ. The trim removed 4 bases at V and 8 bases at J, leaving 5 bases unmatched. The CDR3 coding sequence is TGCGCCAGCAGCACCGGGACAGGCGATTCACCCCTCCACTTT. Its protein product is CASSTGTGDSPLHF. The full variable domain, in which reference TRBV5-1 and TRBJ1-6 provide the parts outside the CDR3, is KAGVTQTPRYLIKTRGQQVTLSCSPISGHRSVSWYQQTPGQGLQFLFEYFSETQRNKGNFPGRFSGRQFSNSRSEMNVSTLELGDSALYLCASSTGTGDSPLHFGNGTRLTVT.

Written as DNA, the CDR3 is TGTGCCAGCAGCCCGGGACTAGCGGGAGTATACGAGCAGTACTTC. Its translation is CASSPGLAGVYEQYF. The rearrangement joins TRBV11-3 to TRBJ2-7, with TRBD2 identical over 14 bases. V lost 5 bases and J lost 4; bases outside the gene matches: 4. The CDR3 spans 15 residues. CDR1 and CDR2 from the germline V gene are SGHNT and YENEEA.

CDR3: CASSLRGGDGWYF. The CDR3 DNA reads as TGTGCCAGCAGTCTACGTGGGGGCGATGGGTGGTACTTC. The genes are TRBV27 and TRBJ2-7, with a possible D match to TRBD1 (6 bases). The CDR3 contains 13 residues. The V gene's germline CDR1 is MNHEY and CDR2 SMNVEV (reference sequence). The V gene lost 5 bases and the J gene lost 12 bases, with 20 bases spanning the gap.

The chain combines TRBV28 with TRBJ2-3, with a possible D match to TRBD2 (5 bases). V was clipped by 3 bases and J by 0 bases, with 7 bases between them. The V gene's germline CDR1 is MDHEN and CDR2 SYDVKM. The CDR3 has 14 residues. CDR3 DNA sequence: TGTGCCAGCAGTTTCGGGGTTAGCACAGATACGCAGTATTTT. Protein sequence: CASSFGVSTDTQYF. Based on the CDR3 plus reference TRBV28 and TRBJ2-3, the full variable domain is DVKVTQSSRYLVKRTGEKVFLECVQDMDHENMFWYRQDPGLGLRLIYFSYDVKMKEKGDIPEGYSVSREKKERFSLILESASTNQTSMYLCASSFGVSTDTQYFGPGTRLTVL.

The rearrangement uses TRBV9 and TRBJ2-3; TRBD2 agrees at 7 bases. Germline trimming cut 4 bases from V and 7 bases from J; bases unmatched to any gene: 9. This CDR3 contains 14 residues. The germline CDR1 and CDR2 sequences are SGDLS and YYNGEE. CDR3 nucleotide sequence: TGTGCCAGCAGCCCTCTAGCGGAGCCAAATACGCAGTATTTT. Translated: CASSPLAEPNTQYF.

The chain joins TRBV9 to TRBJ1-1; TRBD1 is a possible D gene (5 bases). Trimming shortened V by 4 bases and J by 1 base, and 11 bases separated the two germline ends. This CDR3 comprises 14 residues. Germline CDR1 SGDLS, CDR2 YYNGEE. Here the CDR3 DNA reads TGTGCCAGCAGCAGCCCGACAGAGAACACTGAAGCTTTCTTT. It yields the protein CASSSPTENTEAFF.

This sequence joins TRBV28 and TRBJ2-5; tentatively, D is TRBD1 (6 bases). Germline values: CDR1 MDHEN, CDR2 SYDVKM. Trimming cost V 2 bases and J 5 bases, with 12 bases left between them. The CDR3 spans 14 residues. The CDR3 nucleotides read TGTGCCAGCAGTTTACCAGGGGCAGGGGAGACCCAGTACTTC. Translating gives CASSLPGAGETQYF.

The chain employs TRBV4-1 and TRBJ1-1; TRBD1 is a possible D gene (5 bases). Deletions cut 0 bases from V and 7 bases from J, with 15 bases between. Per the germline V gene, CDR1 is MGHRA and CDR2 is YSYEKL. The CDR3 consists of 15 residues. The CDR3 DNA sequence: TGCGCCAGCAGCCAAGATTATTGGGCCGGGGGTGAAGCTTTCTTT. It translates to CASSQDYWAGGEAFF.

The rearrangement links TRBV9 to TRBJ1-1, with a weak D call TRBD1 (6 bases). The CDR3 runs 14 residues. CDR1 and CDR2 from the germline V gene are SGDLS and YYNGEE. The V end was cut by 4 bases, the J end by 0 bases, with 10 bases between. Here the CDR3 reads CASSPGVLNTEAFF. DNA of the CDR3: TGTGCCAGCAGCCCAGGGGTTTTGAACACTGAAGCTTTCTTT.

The chain is built from TRBV6-5 and TRBJ1-5, with a possible D match to TRBD1 (6 bases). Germline V lookup: CDR1 MNHEY, CDR2 SVGAGI. The CDR3 is 13 residues long. The ends were cut back, 1 base at V and 5 bases at J, with 6 bases in the middle. Here the CDR3 DNA reads TGTGCCAGCAGTTACTACAGGGATCAGCCCCAGCATTTT. This encodes CASSYYRDQPQHF.

As DNA, the CDR3 is TGTGCCAGTAGTTCGGAGGGGGCGTGGAACACTGAAGCTTTCTTT. Its translation is CASSSEGAWNTEAFF. The rearrangement links TRBV19 to TRBJ1-1; TRBD1 matches at 7 bases. CDR1 is LNHDA, CDR2 SQIVND, per germline (reference sequence). V was clipped by 5 bases and J by 1 base; unmatched bases: 7. The CDR3 has 15 amino acids.

The V gene is TRBV15, the J gene TRBJ2-2; D call uncertain. The CDR3 has 14 residues. Trimming left V 0 bases short and J 6 bases short, with 8 bases between. In germline, CDR1 is LNHNV, CDR2 YYDKDF (reference sequence). CDR3 coding DNA: TGTGCCACCAGCAGAGACCCCCTCGCCGGGGAGCTGTTTTTT. The encoded protein is CATSRDPLAGELFF.